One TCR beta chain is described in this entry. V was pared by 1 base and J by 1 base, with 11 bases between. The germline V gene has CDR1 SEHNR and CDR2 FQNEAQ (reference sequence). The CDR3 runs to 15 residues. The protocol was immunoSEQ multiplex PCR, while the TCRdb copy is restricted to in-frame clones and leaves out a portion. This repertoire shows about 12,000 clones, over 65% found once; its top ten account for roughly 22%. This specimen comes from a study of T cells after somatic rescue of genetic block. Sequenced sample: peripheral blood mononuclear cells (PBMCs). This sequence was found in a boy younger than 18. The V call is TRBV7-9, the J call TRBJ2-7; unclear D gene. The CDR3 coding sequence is TGTGCCAGCAGCTTAGAGAGGACCCTATCCTACGAGCAGTACTTC. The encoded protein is CASSLERTLSYEQYF.